This is a list of T cell receptor beta chains from one sample in a study of blood T cell repertoires in COVID-19. Assay: immunoSEQ multiplex PCR; the TCRdb copy retains only in-frame clones and omits some. The table lists some 170,000 clones, around 85% of them singletons. The sequenced sample was peripheral blood. These receptors were taken from a man aged 55 to 70 with active or convalescent COVID-19. Each CDR3 is given with its conserved first and last residue. Fields, in order: D gene, clone size, J gene, V gene, CDR3 DNA, CDR3 protein. A D gene is named only where the DNA matches it firmly. The listing skips clone size in some rows; elsewhere it reads once, few, many or a size class.

d_gene: TRBD1; abundance: -; j_gene: TRBJ1-4; v_gene: TRBV6-9; CDR3nt: TGTGCCAGCAGTTATTCAGGGACAGGGAGACCTAATGAAAAACTGTTTTTT; CDR3aa: CASSYSGTGRPNEKLFF
d_gene: TRBD1; abundance: -; j_gene: TRBJ1-5; v_gene: TRBV5-6; CDR3nt: TGTGCCAGCAGCCAGGGACAGTATAGCAATCAGCCCCAGCATTTT; CDR3aa: CASSQGQYSNQPQHF
d_gene: -; abundance: -; j_gene: TRBJ2-7; v_gene: TRBV10-3; CDR3nt: TGTGCCATCAGTGAGGTCACTACCTACGAGCAGTACTTC; CDR3aa: CAISEVTTYEQYF
d_gene: -; abundance: -; j_gene: TRBJ2-2; v_gene: TRBV5-1; CDR3nt: TGCGCCAGCACTAGGGGCGGGGCCACGAACACCGGGGAGCTGTTTTTT; CDR3aa: CASTRGGATNTGELFF
d_gene: -; abundance: -; j_gene: TRBJ1-2; v_gene: TRBV30; CDR3nt: TGTGCCTGGAGGACAGAATACTATGGCTACACCTTC; CDR3aa: CAWRTEYYGYTF
d_gene: TRBD2; abundance: -; j_gene: TRBJ2-1; v_gene: TRBV5-4; CDR3nt: TGTGCCAGCAGCGAAAGGACTAGCGGGAGACCCCCCGGTATCTTC; CDR3aa: CASSERTSGRPPGIF
d_gene: TRBD2; abundance: -; j_gene: TRBJ2-5; v_gene: TRBV11-2; CDR3nt: TGTGCCAGCAGCTTAGAACTCGCGGGGGGGGAGACCCAGTACTTC; CDR3aa: CASSLELAGGETQYF
d_gene: -; abundance: -; j_gene: TRBJ2-3; v_gene: TRBV7-2; CDR3nt: TGTGCCAGCAGCTCAACTAGAACGTCCTATACGCAGTATTTT; CDR3aa: CASSSTRTSYTQYF
d_gene: TRBD2; abundance: -; j_gene: TRBJ2-2; v_gene: TRBV19; CDR3nt: TGTGCCAGTACCTTTCTAGCGGGGGGGTACACCGGGGAGCTGTTTTTT; CDR3aa: CASTFLAGGYTGELFF
d_gene: TRBD1; abundance: few; j_gene: TRBJ1-3; v_gene: TRBV6-5; CDR3nt: TGTGCCAGCAGTCCGACAGGGACTGGAAACACCATATATTTT; CDR3aa: CASSPTGTGNTIYF
d_gene: -; abundance: -; j_gene: TRBJ2-1; v_gene: TRBV11-2; CDR3nt: TGTGCCAGCAGCTTAGGGAGGAGACGGGTGTCGTCCTACAATGAGCAGTTCTTC; CDR3aa: CASSLGRRRVSSYNEQFF
d_gene: TRBD1; abundance: -; j_gene: TRBJ2-5; v_gene: TRBV6-5; CDR3nt: TGTGCCAGCCATAGGGGACAGGGCGGATACGAGACCCAGTACTTC; CDR3aa: CASHRGQGGYETQYF
d_gene: TRBD1; abundance: -; j_gene: TRBJ2-3; v_gene: TRBV18; CDR3nt: TGTGCCAGCTCACCAGTTCGAGTTGGGGGACAGGGGTCGGATACGCAGTATTTT; CDR3aa: CASSPVRVGGQGSDTQYF
d_gene: -; abundance: -; j_gene: TRBJ2-6; v_gene: TRBV5-1; CDR3nt: TGCGCCAGCAGCTTGAGAGTATCGGGATCTGGGGCCAACGTCCTGACTTTC; CDR3aa: CASSLRVSGSGANVLTF
d_gene: -; abundance: -; j_gene: TRBJ2-1; v_gene: TRBV6-5; CDR3nt: TGTGCCAGCGGATGGGTCAGGAACAATGAGCAGTTCTTC; CDR3aa: CASGWVRNNEQFF
d_gene: -; abundance: -; j_gene: TRBJ2-7; v_gene: TRBV10-2; CDR3nt: TGCGCCAGCCTCTTGGGTGCAGGGGTCGTCACCTACGAGCAGTACTTC; CDR3aa: CASLLGAGVVTYEQYF
d_gene: -; abundance: -; j_gene: TRBJ2-3; v_gene: TRBV24-1; CDR3nt: TGTGCCACCAGTGTGGGGGCCGGGGCAGATACGCAGTATTTT; CDR3aa: CATSVGAGADTQYF
d_gene: -; abundance: -; j_gene: TRBJ1-5; v_gene: TRBV28; CDR3nt: TGTGCCAGCAGTTTATGGGACAGTAGCAATCAGCCCCAGCATTTT; CDR3aa: CASSLWDSSNQPQHF
d_gene: TRBD1; abundance: -; j_gene: TRBJ1-2; v_gene: TRBV4-2; CDR3nt: TGTGCCAGCAGCCAAGATGACCGGGACAGGGGCGGTGCCTTC; CDR3aa: CASSQDDRDRGGAF
d_gene: TRBD2; abundance: -; j_gene: TRBJ2-2; v_gene: TRBV19; CDR3nt: TGTGCCAGTAGTACTAGCGGGAGGGCCGGCACCGGGGAGCTGTTTTTT; CDR3aa: CASSTSGRAGTGELFF
d_gene: -; abundance: -; j_gene: TRBJ1-5; v_gene: TRBV6-1; CDR3nt: TGTGCCAGCAGTGAAGCCGCGGCCGGTAGCAATCAGCCCCAGCATTTT; CDR3aa: CASSEAAAGSNQPQHF
d_gene: -; abundance: -; j_gene: TRBJ1-4; v_gene: TRBV20-1; CDR3nt: TGCAGTGCTAGTTCCGGACGGGGGGAAAAACTGTTTTTT; CDR3aa: CSASSGRGEKLFF
d_gene: -; abundance: -; j_gene: TRBJ1-2; v_gene: TRBV5-1; CDR3nt: TGCGCCAGCAGCTTTTGGACTTCTAACTATGGCTACACCTTC; CDR3aa: CASSFWTSNYGYTF
d_gene: TRBD2; abundance: -; j_gene: TRBJ2-2; v_gene: TRBV15; CDR3nt: TGTGCCACCAGCGCCCACCCGGGGGAGCGGGGGGCCGTCGGGGAGCTGTTTTTT; CDR3aa: CATSAHPGERGAVGELFF
d_gene: TRBD1; abundance: -; j_gene: TRBJ1-4; v_gene: TRBV7-2; CDR3nt: TGTGCCAGCAGCCCGGACAGGGGTAATGAAAAACTGTTTTTT; CDR3aa: CASSPDRGNEKLFF
d_gene: TRBD2; abundance: -; j_gene: TRBJ2-7; v_gene: TRBV4-2; CDR3nt: TGTGCCAGCAGCCAAGATCTTGGGGCTAGCGGGAGGGCCCGTTACGAGCAGTACTTC; CDR3aa: CASSQDLGASGRARYEQYF
d_gene: TRBD2; abundance: -; j_gene: TRBJ2-1; v_gene: TRBV4-2; CDR3nt: TGTGCCAGCAGCCGACTAGCGGGAGGTTATGAGCAGTTCTTC; CDR3aa: CASSRLAGGYEQFF
d_gene: -; abundance: -; j_gene: TRBJ1-1; v_gene: TRBV6-5; CDR3nt: TGTGCCAGCAAGCAGGGGCTGCGCACTGAAGCTTTCTTT; CDR3aa: CASKQGLRTEAFF
d_gene: TRBD1; abundance: -; j_gene: TRBJ1-2; v_gene: TRBV6-2/TRBV6-3; CDR3nt: TGTGCCAGCAGTGATCCGGACAGGATATATGGCTACACCTTC; CDR3aa: CASSDPDRIYGYTF
d_gene: -; abundance: -; j_gene: TRBJ1-2; v_gene: TRBV20-1; CDR3nt: TGCAGTGCTAGTTCTACAGGGCCGGGCGGCTACACCTTC; CDR3aa: CSASSTGPGGYTF
d_gene: -; abundance: -; j_gene: TRBJ2-3; v_gene: TRBV3-1/TRBV3-2; CDR3nt: TGTGCCAGCAGGGGGGCTAGCACAGATACGCAGTATTTT; CDR3aa: CASRGASTDTQYF
d_gene: TRBD2; abundance: -; j_gene: TRBJ2-1; v_gene: TRBV3-1/TRBV3-2; CDR3nt: TGTGCCAGCAGCCAAGCCAATTCCGCGGGAGCATACAATGAGCAGTTCTTC; CDR3aa: CASSQANSAGAYNEQFF
d_gene: -; abundance: -; j_gene: TRBJ1-3; v_gene: TRBV18; CDR3nt: TGTGCCAGCTCACTACGCCAGGTTGGATCTGGAAACACCATATATTTT; CDR3aa: CASSLRQVGSGNTIYF
d_gene: TRBD1; abundance: -; j_gene: TRBJ2-3; v_gene: TRBV27; CDR3nt: TGTGCCAGCAGCCTCGGACAGGGTTGGGCAGATACGCAGTATTTT; CDR3aa: CASSLGQGWADTQYF
d_gene: TRBD1; abundance: -; j_gene: TRBJ1-1; v_gene: TRBV13; CDR3nt: TGTGCCAGCAGCCATCATCCTGAAGACAGGGGAACTAACACTGAAGCTTTCTTT; CDR3aa: CASSHHPEDRGTNTEAFF
d_gene: TRBD2; abundance: -; j_gene: TRBJ2-1; v_gene: TRBV5-4; CDR3nt: TGTGCCAGCAGCCGACTAGCGGGGGCTACCTACAATGAGCAGTTCTTC; CDR3aa: CASSRLAGATYNEQFF
d_gene: TRBD1; abundance: -; j_gene: TRBJ1-2; v_gene: TRBV5-1; CDR3nt: TGCGCCAGCAGCTTGCGTACAGGGGGGGAAGCTAACTATGGCTACACCTTC; CDR3aa: CASSLRTGGEANYGYTF
d_gene: -; abundance: -; j_gene: TRBJ1-1; v_gene: TRBV7-3; CDR3nt: TGTGCCAGCAGCTTCAAAGGGGGTACTGAAGCTTTCTTT; CDR3aa: CASSFKGGTEAFF
d_gene: TRBD1; abundance: few; j_gene: TRBJ1-2; v_gene: TRBV6-5; CDR3nt: TGTGCCAGCACCAAGAGGGGACAGTACTATGGCTACACCTTC; CDR3aa: CASTKRGQYYGYTF
d_gene: TRBD1; abundance: -; j_gene: TRBJ1-2; v_gene: TRBV19; CDR3nt: TGTGCCAGTACTTCTTTCCCGGGACAGAGCTATGGCTACACCTTC; CDR3aa: CASTSFPGQSYGYTF
d_gene: -; abundance: few; j_gene: TRBJ1-4; v_gene: TRBV7-3; CDR3nt: TGTGCCAGCAGCCCCCAGGGTGGAGAAAAACTGTTTTTT; CDR3aa: CASSPQGGEKLFF
d_gene: TRBD1; abundance: -; j_gene: TRBJ2-7; v_gene: TRBV5-5; CDR3nt: TGTGCCAGCAGCTTATCTCACCGGGACAGGGGGACGACCTACGAGCAGTACTTC; CDR3aa: CASSLSHRDRGTTYEQYF
d_gene: TRBD2; abundance: -; j_gene: TRBJ2-1; v_gene: TRBV11-2; CDR3nt: TGTGCCAGCAGCTCCGTCCTAGCGGGAGGTTCCGATGAGCAGTTCTTC; CDR3aa: CASSSVLAGGSDEQFF
d_gene: -; abundance: once; j_gene: TRBJ1-3; v_gene: TRBV6-5; CDR3nt: TGTGCCAGCAGTCCACACAGCTCTGGAAACACCATATATTTT; CDR3aa: CASSPHSSGNTIYF
d_gene: -; abundance: -; j_gene: TRBJ2-1; v_gene: TRBV5-6; CDR3nt: TGTGCCAGCAGCTTGGATTCGGGGAATGAGCAGTTCTTC; CDR3aa: CASSLDSGNEQFF
d_gene: TRBD1; abundance: -; j_gene: TRBJ1-4; v_gene: TRBV5-4; CDR3nt: TGTGCCAGCAGCGGGGGGACAGGGACTAATGAAAAACTGTTTTTT; CDR3aa: CASSGGTGTNEKLFF
d_gene: -; abundance: -; j_gene: TRBJ2-6; v_gene: TRBV19; CDR3nt: TGTGCCAGTAACTCCGCCTCTGGGGCCAACGTCCTGACTTTC; CDR3aa: CASNSASGANVLTF
d_gene: TRBD1; abundance: few; j_gene: TRBJ1-2; v_gene: TRBV6-6; CDR3nt: TGTGCCAGCAGTTACTCAACTAAAACAGGGGGAGGCGGCTACACCTTC; CDR3aa: CASSYSTKTGGGGYTF
d_gene: -; abundance: -; j_gene: TRBJ2-3; v_gene: TRBV7-9; CDR3nt: TGTGCCAGCAGCCCAAGCCTAGCGAGTGTGGCAGATACGCAGTATTTT; CDR3aa: CASSPSLASVADTQYF
d_gene: TRBD1; abundance: -; j_gene: TRBJ2-2; v_gene: TRBV2; CDR3nt: TGTGCCAGCATGTCCCAGGGGGCTGCCGGGGAGCTGTTTTTT; CDR3aa: CASMSQGAAGELFF
d_gene: TRBD2; abundance: -; j_gene: TRBJ2-7; v_gene: TRBV18; CDR3nt: TGTGCCTCGAAACAGAGCGGGGGGTCCTACGAGCAGTACTTC; CDR3aa: CASKQSGGSYEQYF